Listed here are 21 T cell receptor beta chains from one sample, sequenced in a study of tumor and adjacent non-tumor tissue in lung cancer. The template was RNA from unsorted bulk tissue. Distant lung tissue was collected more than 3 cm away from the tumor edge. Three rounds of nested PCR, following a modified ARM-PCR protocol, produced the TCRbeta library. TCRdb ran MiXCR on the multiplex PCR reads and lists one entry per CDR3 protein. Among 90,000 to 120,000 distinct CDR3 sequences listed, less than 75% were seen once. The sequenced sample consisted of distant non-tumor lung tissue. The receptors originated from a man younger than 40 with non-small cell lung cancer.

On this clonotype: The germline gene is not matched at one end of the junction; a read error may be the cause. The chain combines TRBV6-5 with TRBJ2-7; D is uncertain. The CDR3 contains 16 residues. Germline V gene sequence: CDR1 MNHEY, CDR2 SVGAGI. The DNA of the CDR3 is TGTGCCAGCATTTACGATAGTAGCTTGAGCTCCTACGAGCAGTACTTC. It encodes CASIYDSSLSSYEQYF.

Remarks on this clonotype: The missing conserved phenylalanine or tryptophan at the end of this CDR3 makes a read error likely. CDR3 protein: CSASSGSGNYQETQYS. CDR3 coding DNA: TGCAGTGCATCGTCTGGCTCGGGGAACTACCAAGAGACCCAGTACTCC. The rearrangement joins TRBV20-1 to TRBJ2-5; TRBD2 is a possible D gene (5 bases). Germline CDR1 is DFQATT and CDR2 is SNEGSKA (reference sequence). V was cut by 6 bases and J by 0 bases, with 20 bases left in between. This CDR3 comprises 16 residues.

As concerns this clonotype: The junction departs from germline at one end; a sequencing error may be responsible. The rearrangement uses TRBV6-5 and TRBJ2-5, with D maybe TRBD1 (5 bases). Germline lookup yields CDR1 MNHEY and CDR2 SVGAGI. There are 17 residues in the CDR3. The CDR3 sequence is CASSLMRPTVSVESQYF. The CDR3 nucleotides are TGTGCCAGCAGTTTGATGAGACCGACAGTGTCGGTGGAGAGCCAGTACTTC.

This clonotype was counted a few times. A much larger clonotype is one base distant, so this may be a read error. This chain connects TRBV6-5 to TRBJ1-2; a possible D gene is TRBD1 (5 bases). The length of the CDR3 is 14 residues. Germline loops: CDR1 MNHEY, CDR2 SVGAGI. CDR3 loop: CACSRGTPGGGYTF. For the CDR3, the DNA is TGTGCCTGCAGTCGGGGGACTCCGGGGGGGGGCTACACCTTC.

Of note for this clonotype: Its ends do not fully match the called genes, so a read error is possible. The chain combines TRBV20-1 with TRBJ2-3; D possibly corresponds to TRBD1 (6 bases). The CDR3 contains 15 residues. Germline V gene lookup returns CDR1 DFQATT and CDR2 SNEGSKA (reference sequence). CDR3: CTANMRGKGTDMQYF. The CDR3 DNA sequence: TGCACTGCTAACATGAGGGGGAAGGGTACAGATATGCAGTATTTT.

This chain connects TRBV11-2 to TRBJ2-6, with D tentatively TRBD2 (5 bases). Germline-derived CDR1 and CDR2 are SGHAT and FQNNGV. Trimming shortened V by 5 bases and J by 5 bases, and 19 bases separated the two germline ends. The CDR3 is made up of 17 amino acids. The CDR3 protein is CASSPGRLCRWANVLTF. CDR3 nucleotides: TGTGCCAGCAGCCCTGGGAGACTCTGCCGCTGGGCCAACGTCCTGACTTTC.

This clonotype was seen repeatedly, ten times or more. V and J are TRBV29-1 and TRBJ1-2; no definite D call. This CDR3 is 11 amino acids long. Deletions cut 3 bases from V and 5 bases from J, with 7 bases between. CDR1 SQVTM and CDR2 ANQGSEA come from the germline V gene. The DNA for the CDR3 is TGCAGCGTTGACAACGTATATGGCTACACCTTC. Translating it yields CSVDNVYGYTF.

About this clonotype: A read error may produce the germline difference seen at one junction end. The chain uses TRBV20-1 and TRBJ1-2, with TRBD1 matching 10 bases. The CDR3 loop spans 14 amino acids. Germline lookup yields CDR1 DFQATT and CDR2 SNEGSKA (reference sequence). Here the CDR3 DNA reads TGCAATGCTAGACGGACAGGGGGGAGGGATGGCTACACCTTC. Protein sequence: CNARRTGGRDGYTF.

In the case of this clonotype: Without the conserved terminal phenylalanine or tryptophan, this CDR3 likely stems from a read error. CDR3 coding DNA: TGTGTCAGCAGCGCCGGGACAGGGACTTATTATAGTAATCAGCCCCAGTATCTT. It codes for CVSSAGTGTYYSNQPQYL. The chain recombines TRBV6-6 with TRBJ1-5; 9 bases fit TRBD1. Judging by the DNA end, TRBJ2-3 fits better; the J call may be wrong. Germline CDR1 MNHNY, CDR2 SVGAGI (reference sequence). The CDR3 covers 18 residues.

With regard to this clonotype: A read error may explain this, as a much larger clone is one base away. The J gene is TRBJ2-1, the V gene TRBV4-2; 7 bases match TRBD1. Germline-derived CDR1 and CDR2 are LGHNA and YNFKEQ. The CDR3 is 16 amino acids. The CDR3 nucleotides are TGTGCCAGCAGCCAAGCGACAGGGAGCTCCTACAATGAGCAGTTATTC. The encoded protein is CASSQATGSSYNEQLF.

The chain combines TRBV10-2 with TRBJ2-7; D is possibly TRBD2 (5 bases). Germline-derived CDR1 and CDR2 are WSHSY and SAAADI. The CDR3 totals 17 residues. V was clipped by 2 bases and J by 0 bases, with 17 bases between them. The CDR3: CASSEPHRGRLSYEQYF. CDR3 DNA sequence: TGCGCCAGCAGTGAGCCTCACCGAGGGCGGCTCTCCTACGAGCAGTACTTC.

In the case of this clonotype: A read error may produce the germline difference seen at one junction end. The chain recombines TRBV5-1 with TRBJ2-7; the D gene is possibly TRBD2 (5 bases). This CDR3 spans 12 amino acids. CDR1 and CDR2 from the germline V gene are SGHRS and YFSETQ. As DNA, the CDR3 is TGCGCCAGCAGCTTCTCTAGCTCCGAGCAGCATTTC. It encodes CASSFSSSEQHF.

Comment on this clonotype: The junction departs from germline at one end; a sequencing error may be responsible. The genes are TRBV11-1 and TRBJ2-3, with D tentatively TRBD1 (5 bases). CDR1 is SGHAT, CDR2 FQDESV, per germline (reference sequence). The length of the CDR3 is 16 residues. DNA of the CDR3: TGTGTCAGCAGCTTAAAGGACATATTACGCACAGATACGCAGTATTTT. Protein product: CVSSLKDILRTDTQYF.

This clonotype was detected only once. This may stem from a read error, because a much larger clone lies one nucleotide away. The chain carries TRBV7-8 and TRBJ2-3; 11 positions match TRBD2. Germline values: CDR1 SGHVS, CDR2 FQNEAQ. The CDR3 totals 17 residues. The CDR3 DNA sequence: TGTGCCCGCAGCTTAACTAGCGGGAGTTATGGCACAGATACGCAGTATTTT. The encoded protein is CARSLTSGSYGTDTQYF.

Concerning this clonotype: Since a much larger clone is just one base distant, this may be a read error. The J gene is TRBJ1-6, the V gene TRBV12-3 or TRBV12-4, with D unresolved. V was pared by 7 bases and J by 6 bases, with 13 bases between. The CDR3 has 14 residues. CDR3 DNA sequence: TGTGCCAGCAACCCGGACTCAGTTAATTCACCCCTCCACTTT. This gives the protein CASNPDSVNSPLHF.

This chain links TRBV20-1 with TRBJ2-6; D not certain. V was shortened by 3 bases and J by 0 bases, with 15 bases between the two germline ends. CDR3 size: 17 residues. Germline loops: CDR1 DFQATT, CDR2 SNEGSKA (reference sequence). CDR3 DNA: TGCAGTGCTAGGGTGTATCTAGAACTCTCTGGGGCCAACGTCCTGACTTTC. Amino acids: CSARVYLELSGANVLTF.

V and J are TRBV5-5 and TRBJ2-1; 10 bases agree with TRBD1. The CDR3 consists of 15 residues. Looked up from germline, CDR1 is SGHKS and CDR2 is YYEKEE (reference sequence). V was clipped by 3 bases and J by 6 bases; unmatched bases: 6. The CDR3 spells CASSSGQGVSNEQFF. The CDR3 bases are TGTGCCAGCAGCTCTGGACAGGGGGTGTCCAATGAGCAGTTCTTC.

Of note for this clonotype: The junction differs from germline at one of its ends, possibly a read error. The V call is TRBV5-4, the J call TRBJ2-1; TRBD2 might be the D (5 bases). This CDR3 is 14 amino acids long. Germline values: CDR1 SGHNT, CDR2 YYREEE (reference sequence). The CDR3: CASRALDSYNGQFF. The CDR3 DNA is TGTGCCAGCAGAGCTTTGGACTCCTACAATGGGCAGTTCTTC.

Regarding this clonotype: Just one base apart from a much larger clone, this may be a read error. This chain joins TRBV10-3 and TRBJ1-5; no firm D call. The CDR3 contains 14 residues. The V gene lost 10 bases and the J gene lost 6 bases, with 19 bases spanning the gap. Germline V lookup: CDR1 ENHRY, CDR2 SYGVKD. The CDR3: CATGREVRSQPQHF. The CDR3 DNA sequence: TGTGCCACGGGCCGTGAGGTACGCAGTCAGCCCCAGCATTTT.

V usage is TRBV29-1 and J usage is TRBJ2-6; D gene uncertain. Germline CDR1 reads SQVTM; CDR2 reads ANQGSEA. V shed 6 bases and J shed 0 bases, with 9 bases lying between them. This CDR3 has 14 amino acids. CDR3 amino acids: CSVASGSGANVLTF. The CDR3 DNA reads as TGCAGCGTGGCGTCGGGCTCTGGGGCCAACGTCCTGACTTTC.

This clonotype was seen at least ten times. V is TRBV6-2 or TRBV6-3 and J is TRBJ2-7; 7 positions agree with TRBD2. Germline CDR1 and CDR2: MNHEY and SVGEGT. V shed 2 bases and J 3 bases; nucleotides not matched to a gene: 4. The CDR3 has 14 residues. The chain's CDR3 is CASSYGRAVYEQYF. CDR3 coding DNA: TGTGCCAGCAGTTACGGGAGGGCCGTCTACGAGCAGTACTTC.